This T cell receptor (beta chain) was obtained from a study of blood T cell repertoires in COVID-19. Germline V CDR1 and CDR2: SGHTA, FQGNSA. The V gene lost 2 bases and the J gene lost 6 bases, with 3 bases spanning the gap. This CDR3 region has 11 residues. The method was immunoSEQ multiplex PCR; TCRdb's version includes in-frame clones alone and lacks a portion of them. The table includes approximately 86,000 clones, 80% detected once. This chain links TRBV7-2 with TRBJ2-3; D call uncertain. Sequencing was carried out using peripheral blood. The sequence derives from a woman aged 70-85 years with acute or convalescent COVID-19. This chain's CDR3 is CASSLTDTQYF. The CDR3 DNA reads as TGTGCCAGCAGCTTAACTGATACGCAGTATTTT.